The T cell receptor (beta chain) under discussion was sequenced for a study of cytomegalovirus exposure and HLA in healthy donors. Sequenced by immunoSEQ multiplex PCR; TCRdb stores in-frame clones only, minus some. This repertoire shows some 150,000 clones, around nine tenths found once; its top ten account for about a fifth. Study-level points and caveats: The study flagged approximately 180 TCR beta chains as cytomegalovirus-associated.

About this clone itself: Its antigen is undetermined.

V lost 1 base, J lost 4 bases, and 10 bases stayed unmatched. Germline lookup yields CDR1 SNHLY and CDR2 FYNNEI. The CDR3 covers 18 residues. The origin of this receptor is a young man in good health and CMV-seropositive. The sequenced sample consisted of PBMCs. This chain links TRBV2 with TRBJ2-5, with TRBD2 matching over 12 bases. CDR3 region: CASSEGTSGEWAAETQYF. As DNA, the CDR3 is TGTGCCAGCAGTGAAGGGACTAGCGGGGAGTGGGCCGCAGAGACCCAGTACTTC.